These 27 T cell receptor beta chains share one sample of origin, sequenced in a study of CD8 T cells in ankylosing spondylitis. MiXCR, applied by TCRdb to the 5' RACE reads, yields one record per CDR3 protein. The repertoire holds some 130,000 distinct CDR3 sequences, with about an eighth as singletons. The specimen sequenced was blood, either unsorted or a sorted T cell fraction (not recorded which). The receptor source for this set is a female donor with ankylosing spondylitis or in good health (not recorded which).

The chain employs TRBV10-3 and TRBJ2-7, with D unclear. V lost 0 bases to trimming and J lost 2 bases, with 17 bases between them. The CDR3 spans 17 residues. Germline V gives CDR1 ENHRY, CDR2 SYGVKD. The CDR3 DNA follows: TGTGCCATCAGTGAGTCCTTAGTTGGAGAAAAGGCCTACGAGCAGTACTTC. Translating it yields CAISESLVGEKAYEQYF.

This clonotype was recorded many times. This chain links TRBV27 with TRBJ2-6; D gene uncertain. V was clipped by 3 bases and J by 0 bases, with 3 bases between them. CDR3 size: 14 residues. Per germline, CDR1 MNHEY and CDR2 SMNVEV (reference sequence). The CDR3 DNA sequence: TGTGCCAGCAGTTTCTCCTCTGGGGCCAACGTCCTGACTTTC. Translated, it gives CASSFSSGANVLTF.

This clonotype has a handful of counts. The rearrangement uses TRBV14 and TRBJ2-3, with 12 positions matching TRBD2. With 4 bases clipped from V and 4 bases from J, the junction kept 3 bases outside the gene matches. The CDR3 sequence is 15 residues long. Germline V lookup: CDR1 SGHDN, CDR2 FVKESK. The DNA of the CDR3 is TGTGCCAGCAGCCCTCGACTAGCGGGGGCAGATACGCAGTATTTT. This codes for CASSPRLAGADTQYF.

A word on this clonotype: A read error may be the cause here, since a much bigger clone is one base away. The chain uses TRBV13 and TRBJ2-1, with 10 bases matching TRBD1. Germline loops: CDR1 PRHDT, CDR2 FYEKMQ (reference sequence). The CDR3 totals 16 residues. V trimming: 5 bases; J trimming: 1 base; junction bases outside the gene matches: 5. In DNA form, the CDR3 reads TGTGCCAGCAGCCCGGACAGGGGGAAATCCTACAATGAGCAGTTCTTC. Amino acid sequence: CASSPDRGKSYNEQFF. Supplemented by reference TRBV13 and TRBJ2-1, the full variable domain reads AAGVIQSPRHLIKEKRETATLKCYPIPRHDTVYWYQQGPGQDPQFLISFYEKMQSDKGSIPDRFSAQQFSDYHSELNMSSLELGDSALYFCASSPDRGKSYNEQFFGPGTRLTVL.

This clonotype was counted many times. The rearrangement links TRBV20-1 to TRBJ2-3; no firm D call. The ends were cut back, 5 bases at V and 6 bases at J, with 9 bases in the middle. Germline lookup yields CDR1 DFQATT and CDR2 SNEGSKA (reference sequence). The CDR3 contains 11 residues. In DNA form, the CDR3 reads TGCAGTGCTGCCCCGGGCGATACGCAGTATTTT. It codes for CSAAPGDTQYF.

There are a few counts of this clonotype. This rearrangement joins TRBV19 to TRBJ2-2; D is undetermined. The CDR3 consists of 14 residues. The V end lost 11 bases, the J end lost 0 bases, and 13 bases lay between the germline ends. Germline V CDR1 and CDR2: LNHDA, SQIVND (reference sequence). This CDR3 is CASELTSNTGELFF. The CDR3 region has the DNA TGTGCCTCTGAGCTGACTTCGAACACCGGGGAGCTGTTTTTT. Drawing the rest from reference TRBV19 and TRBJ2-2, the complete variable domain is DGGITQSPKYLFRKEGQNVTLSCEQNLNHDAMYWYRQDPGQGLRLIYYSQIVNDFQKGDIAEGYSVSREKKESFPLTVTSAQKNPTAFYLCASELTSNTGELFFGEGSRLTVL.

DNA for the CDR3: TGTGCCAGCAGCATAGGCCTAGGATACGAGCAGTACTTC. Amino acids: CASSIGLGYEQYF. This chain uses TRBV9 with TRBJ2-7; D gene uncertain. CDR3 length equals 13 residues. CDR1 is SGDLS and CDR2 is YYNGEE in the germline V gene. The V end was cut by 4 bases, the J end by 4 bases, with 12 bases between.

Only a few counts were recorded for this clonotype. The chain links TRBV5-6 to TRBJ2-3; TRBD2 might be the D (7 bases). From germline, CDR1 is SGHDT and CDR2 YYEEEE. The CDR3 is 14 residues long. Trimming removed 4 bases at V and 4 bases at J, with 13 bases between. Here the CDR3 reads CASSGGASADTQYF. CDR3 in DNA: TGTGCCAGCAGCGGGGGGGCCAGCGCAGATACGCAGTATTTT.

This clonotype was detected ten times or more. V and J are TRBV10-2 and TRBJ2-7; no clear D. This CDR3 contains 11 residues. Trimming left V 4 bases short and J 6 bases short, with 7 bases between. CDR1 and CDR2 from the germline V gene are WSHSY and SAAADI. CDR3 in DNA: TGCGCCAGCAGTGCAGGCAGCGAGCAGTACTTC. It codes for CASSAGSEQYF.

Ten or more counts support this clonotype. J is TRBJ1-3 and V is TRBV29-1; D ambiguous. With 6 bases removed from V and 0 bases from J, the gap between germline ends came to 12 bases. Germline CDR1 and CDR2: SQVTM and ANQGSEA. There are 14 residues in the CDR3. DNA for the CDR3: TGCAGCGTGGACGCGGTCGGCTCTGGAAACACCATATATTTT. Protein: CSVDAVGSGNTIYF.

Written as DNA, the CDR3 is TGCGCCAGCAGCCCCCAGGGGGCAATATACGAGCAGTACTTC. Residues: CASSPQGAIYEQYF. The chain couples TRBV5-1 to TRBJ2-7; TRBD1 matches at 8 bases. CDR1 is SGHRS, CDR2 YFSETQ, per germline. The CDR3 is made up of 14 amino acids. The V and J ends lost 4 bases and 4 bases, in that order; junction bases with no gene match: 7. Together with reference TRBV5-1 and TRBJ2-7, the CDR3 gives the full variable domain: KAGVTQTPRYLIKTRGQQVTLSCSPISGHRSVSWYQQTPGQGLQFLFEYFSETQRNKGNFPGRFSGRQFSNSRSEMNVSTLELGDSALYLCASSPQGAIYEQYFGPGTRLTVT.

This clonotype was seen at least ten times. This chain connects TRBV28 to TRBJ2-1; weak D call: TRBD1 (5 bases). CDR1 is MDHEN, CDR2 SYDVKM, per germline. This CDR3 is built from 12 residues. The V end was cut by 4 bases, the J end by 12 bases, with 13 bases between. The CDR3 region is CASSSLLRGQFF. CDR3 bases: TGTGCCAGCAGTTCACTATTAAGGGGGCAGTTCTTC.

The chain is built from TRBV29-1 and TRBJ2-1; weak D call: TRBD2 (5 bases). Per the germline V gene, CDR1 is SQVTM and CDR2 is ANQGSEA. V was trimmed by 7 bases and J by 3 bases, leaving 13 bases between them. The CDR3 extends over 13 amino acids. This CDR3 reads CSARAELYNEQFF. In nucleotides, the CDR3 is TGCAGCGCCCGAGCGGAACTCTACAATGAGCAGTTCTTC.

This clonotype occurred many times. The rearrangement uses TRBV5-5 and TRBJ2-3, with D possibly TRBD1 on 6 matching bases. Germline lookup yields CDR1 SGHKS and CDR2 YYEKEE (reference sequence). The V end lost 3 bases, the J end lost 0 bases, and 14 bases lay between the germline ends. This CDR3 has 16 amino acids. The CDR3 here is CASSYTQGSSTDTQYF. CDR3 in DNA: TGTGCCAGCAGCTACACACAGGGCTCTAGCACAGATACGCAGTATTTT.

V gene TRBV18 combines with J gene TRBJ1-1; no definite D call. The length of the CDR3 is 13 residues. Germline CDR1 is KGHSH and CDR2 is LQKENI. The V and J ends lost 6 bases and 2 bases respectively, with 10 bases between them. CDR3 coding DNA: TGTGCCAGCTCCCCCATATTAAACACTGAAGCTTTCTTT. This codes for CASSPILNTEAFF.

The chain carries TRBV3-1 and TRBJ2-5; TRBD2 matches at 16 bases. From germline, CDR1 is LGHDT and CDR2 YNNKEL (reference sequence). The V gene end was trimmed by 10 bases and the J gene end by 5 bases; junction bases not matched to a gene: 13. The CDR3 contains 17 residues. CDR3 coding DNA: TGTGCCACCTCCCTCGGGACTAGCGGGGGGGATTGGGAGACCCAGTACTTC. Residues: CATSLGTSGGDWETQYF.

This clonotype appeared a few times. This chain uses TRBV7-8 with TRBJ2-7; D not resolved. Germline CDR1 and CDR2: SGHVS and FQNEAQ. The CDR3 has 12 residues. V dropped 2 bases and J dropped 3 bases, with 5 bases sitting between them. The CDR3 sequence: CASSLKIYEQYF. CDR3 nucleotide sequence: TGTGCCAGCAGCTTAAAAATCTACGAGCAGTACTTC.

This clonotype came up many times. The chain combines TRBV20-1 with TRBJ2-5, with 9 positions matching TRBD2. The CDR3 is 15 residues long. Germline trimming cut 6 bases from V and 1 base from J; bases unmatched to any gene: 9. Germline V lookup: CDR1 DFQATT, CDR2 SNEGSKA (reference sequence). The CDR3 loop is CSAPPGSGGQETQYF. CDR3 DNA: TGCAGTGCCCCGCCGGGTAGCGGGGGCCAAGAGACCCAGTACTTC.

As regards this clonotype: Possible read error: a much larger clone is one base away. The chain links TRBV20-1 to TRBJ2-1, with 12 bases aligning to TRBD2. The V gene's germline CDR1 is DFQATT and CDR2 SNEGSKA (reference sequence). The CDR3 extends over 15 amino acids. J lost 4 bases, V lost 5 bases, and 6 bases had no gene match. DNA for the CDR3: TGCAGTGCTGCGCCCCTAGCGGGAGGGTACAATGAGCAGTTCTTC. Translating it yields CSAAPLAGGYNEQFF.

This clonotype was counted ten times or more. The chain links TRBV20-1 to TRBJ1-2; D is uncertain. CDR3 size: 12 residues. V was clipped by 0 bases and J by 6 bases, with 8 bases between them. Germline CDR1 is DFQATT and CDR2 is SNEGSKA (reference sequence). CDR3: CSARDGGDGYTF. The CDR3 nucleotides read TGCAGTGCTAGAGATGGCGGGGATGGCTACACCTTC.

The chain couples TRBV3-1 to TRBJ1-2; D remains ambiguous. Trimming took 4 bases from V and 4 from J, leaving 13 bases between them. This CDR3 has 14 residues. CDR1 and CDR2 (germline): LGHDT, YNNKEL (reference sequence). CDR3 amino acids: CASSPHDRAYGYTF. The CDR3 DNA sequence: TGTGCCAGCAGCCCCCACGACCGCGCCTATGGCTACACCTTC.

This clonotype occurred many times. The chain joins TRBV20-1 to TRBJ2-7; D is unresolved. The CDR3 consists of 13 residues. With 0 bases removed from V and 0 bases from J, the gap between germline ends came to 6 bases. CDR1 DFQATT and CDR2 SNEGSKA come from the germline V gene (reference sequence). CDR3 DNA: TGCAGTGCTAGAGATAACCCCTCCTACGAGCAGTACTTC. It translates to CSARDNPSYEQYF.

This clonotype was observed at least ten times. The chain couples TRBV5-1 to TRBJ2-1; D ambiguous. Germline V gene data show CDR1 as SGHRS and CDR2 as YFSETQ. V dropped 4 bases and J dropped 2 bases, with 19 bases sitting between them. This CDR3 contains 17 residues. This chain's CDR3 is CASSHTDAYRTYNEQFF. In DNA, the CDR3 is TGCGCCAGCAGCCACACGGACGCTTATAGAACCTACAATGAGCAGTTCTTC.

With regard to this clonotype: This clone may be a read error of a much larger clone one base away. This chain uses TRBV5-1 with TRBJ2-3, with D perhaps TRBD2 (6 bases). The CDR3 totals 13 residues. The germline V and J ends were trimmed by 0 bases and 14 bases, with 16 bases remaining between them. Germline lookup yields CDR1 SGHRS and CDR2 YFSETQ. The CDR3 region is CASSLARGTERYF. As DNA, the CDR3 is TGCGCCAGCAGCTTGGCGCGAGGGACTGAGAGGTATTTT.

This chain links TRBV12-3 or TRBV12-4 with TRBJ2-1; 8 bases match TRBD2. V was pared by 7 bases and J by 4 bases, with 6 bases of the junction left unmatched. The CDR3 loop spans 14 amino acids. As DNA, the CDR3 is TGTGCCAGCAATTGGCGGGGGGCGTACAATGAGCAGTTCTTC. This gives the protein CASNWRGAYNEQFF.

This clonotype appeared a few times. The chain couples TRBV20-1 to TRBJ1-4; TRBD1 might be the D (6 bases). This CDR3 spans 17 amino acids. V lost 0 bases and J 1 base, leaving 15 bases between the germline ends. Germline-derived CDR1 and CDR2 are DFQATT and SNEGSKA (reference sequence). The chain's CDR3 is CSARDSGRGRTNEKLFF. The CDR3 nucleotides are TGCAGTGCTAGAGATTCCGGCAGGGGTCGAACTAATGAAAAACTGTTTTTT.

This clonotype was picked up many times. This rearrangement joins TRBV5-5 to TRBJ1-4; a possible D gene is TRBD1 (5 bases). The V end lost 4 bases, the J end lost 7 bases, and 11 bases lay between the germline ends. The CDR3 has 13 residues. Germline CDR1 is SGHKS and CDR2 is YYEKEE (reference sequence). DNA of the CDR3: TGTGCCAGCAGCCCGGGGCCGGGTGAAAAACTGTTTTTT. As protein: CASSPGPGEKLFF.